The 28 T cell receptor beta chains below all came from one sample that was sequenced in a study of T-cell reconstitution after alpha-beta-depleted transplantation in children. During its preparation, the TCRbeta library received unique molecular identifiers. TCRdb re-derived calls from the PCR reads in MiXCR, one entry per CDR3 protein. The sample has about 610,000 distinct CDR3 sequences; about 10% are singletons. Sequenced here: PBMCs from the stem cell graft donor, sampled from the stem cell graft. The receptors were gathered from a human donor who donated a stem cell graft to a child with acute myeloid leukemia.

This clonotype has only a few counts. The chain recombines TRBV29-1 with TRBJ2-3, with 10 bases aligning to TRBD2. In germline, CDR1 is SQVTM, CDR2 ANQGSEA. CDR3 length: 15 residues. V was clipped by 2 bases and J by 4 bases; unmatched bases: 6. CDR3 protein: CSVERLAGAADTQYF. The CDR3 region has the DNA TGCAGCGTTGAAAGGCTAGCGGGAGCTGCAGATACGCAGTATTTT.

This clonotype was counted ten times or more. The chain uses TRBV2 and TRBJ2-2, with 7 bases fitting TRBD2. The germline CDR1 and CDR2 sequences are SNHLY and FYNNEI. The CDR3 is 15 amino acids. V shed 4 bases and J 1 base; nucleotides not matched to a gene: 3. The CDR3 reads CASSGRGRNTGELFF. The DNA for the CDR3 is TGTGCCAGCAGTGGCCGCGGGAGGAACACCGGGGAGCTGTTTTTT.

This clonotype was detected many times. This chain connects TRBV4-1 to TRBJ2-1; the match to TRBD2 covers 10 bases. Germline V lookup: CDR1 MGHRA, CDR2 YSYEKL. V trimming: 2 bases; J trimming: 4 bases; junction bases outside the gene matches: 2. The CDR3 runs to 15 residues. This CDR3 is CASSQWTSGYNEQFF. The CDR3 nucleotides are TGCGCCAGCAGCCAATGGACTAGCGGATACAATGAGCAGTTCTTC.

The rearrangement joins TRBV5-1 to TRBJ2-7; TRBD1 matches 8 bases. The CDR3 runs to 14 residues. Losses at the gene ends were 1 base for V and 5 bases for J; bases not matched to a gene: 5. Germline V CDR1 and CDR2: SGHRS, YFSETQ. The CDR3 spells CASSLISGGNEQYF. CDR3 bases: TGCGCCAGCAGCTTGATCTCAGGGGGCAACGAGCAGTACTTC.

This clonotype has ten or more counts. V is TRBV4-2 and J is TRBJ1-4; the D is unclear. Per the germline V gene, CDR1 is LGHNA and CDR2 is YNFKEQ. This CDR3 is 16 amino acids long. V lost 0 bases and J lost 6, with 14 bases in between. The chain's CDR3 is CASSQDPNRRDEKLFF. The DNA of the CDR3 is TGTGCCAGCAGCCAAGATCCGAACAGAAGGGATGAAAAACTGTTTTTT.

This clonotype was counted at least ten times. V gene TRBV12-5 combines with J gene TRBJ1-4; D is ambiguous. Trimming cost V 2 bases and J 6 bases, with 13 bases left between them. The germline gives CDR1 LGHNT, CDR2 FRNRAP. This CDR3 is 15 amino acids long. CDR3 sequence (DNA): TGTGCTAGTGGTTTGCCCCACTCGGGAGATGAAAAACTGTTTTTT. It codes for CASGLPHSGDEKLFF.

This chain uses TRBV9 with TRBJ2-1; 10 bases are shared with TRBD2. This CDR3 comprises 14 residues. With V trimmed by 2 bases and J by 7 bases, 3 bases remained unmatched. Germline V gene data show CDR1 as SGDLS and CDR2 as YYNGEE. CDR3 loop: CASSVGTSVNEQFF. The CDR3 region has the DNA TGTGCCAGCAGCGTGGGGACTAGCGTAAATGAGCAGTTCTTC.

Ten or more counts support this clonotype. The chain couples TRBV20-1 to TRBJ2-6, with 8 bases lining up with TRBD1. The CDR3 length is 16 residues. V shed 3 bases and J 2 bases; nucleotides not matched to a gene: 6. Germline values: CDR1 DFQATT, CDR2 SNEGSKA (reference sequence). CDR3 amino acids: CSASGTGKPGANVLTF. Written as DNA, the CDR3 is TGCAGTGCTAGCGGGACAGGCAAACCTGGGGCCAACGTCCTGACTTTC.

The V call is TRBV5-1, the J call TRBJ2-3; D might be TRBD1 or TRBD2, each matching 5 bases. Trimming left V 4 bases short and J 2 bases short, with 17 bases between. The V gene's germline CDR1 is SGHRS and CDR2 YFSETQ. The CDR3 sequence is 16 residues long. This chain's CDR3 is CASSQITGGITDTQYF. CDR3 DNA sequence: TGCGCCAGCAGCCAAATAACAGGAGGAATCACAGATACGCAGTATTTT.

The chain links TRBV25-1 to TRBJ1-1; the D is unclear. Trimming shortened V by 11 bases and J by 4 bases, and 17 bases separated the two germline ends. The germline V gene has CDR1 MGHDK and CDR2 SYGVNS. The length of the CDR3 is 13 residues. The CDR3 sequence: CASYNGVGTEAFF. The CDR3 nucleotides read TGTGCCTCCTATAACGGTGTAGGCACTGAAGCTTTCTTT.

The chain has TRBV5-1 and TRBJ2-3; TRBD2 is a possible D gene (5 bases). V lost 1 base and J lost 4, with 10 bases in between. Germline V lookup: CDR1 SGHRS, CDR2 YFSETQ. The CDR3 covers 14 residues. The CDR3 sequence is CASSLITGSDTQYF. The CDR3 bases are TGCGCCAGCAGCTTGATCACGGGGTCAGATACGCAGTATTTT. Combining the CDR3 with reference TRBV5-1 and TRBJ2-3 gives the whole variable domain KAGVTQTPRYLIKTRGQQVTLSCSPISGHRSVSWYQQTPGQGLQFLFEYFSETQRNKGNFPGRFSGRQFSNSRSEMNVSTLELGDSALYLCASSLITGSDTQYFGPGTRLTVL.

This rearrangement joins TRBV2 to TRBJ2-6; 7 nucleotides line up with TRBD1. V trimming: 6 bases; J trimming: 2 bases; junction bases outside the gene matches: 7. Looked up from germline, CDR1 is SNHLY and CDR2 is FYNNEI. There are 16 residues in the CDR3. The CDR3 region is CASRVQGVPGANVLTF. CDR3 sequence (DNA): TGTGCCAGCAGGGTCCAGGGGGTCCCTGGGGCCAACGTCCTGACTTTC.

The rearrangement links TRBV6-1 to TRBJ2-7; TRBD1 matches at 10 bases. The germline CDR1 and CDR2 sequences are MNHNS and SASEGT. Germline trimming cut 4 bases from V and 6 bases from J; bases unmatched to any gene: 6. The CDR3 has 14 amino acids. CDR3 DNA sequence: TGTGCCAGCAGTGCCCCCCGGGACAGGGGCGAGCAGTACTTC. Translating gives CASSAPRDRGEQYF.

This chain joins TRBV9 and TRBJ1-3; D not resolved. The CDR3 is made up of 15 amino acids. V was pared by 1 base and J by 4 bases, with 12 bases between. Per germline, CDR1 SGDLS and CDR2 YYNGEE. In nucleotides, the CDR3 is TGTGCCAGCAGCGTATGGGATGAGGTCGGAAACACCATATATTTT. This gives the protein CASSVWDEVGNTIYF.

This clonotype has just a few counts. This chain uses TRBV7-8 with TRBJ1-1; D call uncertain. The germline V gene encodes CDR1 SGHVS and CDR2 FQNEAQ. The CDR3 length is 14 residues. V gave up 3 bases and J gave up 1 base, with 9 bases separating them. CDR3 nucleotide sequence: TGTGCCAGCAGCTTCCCACAGAAGAACACTGAAGCTTTCTTT. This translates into CASSFPQKNTEAFF. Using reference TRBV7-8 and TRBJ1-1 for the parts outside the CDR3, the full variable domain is GAGVSQSPRYKVAKRGQDVALRCDPISGHVSLFWYQQALGQGPEFLTYFQNEAQLDKSGLPSDRFFAERPEGSVSTLKIQRTQQEDSAVYLCASSFPQKNTEAFFGQGTRLTVV.

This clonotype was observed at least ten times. CDR3 in DNA: TGTGCCAGCAGTCCCTCGCCTAGGGACGGCTACACCTTC. Amino acid sequence: CASSPSPRDGYTF. J is TRBJ1-2 and V is TRBV12-3 or TRBV12-4, with a weak D call TRBD1 (5 bases). The CDR3 contains 13 residues. Deletions cut 5 bases from V and 8 bases from J, with 15 bases between.

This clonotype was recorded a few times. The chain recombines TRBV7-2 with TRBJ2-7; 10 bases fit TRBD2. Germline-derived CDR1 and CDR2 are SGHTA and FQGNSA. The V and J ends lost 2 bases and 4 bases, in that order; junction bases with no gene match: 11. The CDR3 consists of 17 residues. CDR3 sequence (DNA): TGTGCCAGCAGCTTATCAGGACTAGCGGCCGGGGAATACGAGCAGTACTTC. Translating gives CASSLSGLAAGEYEQYF.

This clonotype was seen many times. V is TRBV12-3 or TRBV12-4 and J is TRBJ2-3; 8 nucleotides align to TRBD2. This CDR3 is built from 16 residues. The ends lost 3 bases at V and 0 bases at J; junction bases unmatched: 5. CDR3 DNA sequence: TGTGCCAGCAGTTTCGTAGCGGGACCTAGCACAGATACGCAGTATTTT. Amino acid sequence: CASSFVAGPSTDTQYF.

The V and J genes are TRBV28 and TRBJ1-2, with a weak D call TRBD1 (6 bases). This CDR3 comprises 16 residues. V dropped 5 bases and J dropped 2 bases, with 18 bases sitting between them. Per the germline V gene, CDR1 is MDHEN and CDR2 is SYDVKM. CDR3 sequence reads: CASSLYSDSRNYGYTF. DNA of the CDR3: TGTGCCAGCAGTCTTTATTCGGACAGTCGAAACTATGGCTACACCTTC.

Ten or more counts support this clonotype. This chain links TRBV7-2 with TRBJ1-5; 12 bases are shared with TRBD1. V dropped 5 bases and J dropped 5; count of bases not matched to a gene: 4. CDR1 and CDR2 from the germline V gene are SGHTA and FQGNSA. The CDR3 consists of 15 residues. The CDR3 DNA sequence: TGTGCCAGCAGCATCGGGACAGGGGGCCATCAGCCCCAGCATTTT. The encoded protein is CASSIGTGGHQPQHF.

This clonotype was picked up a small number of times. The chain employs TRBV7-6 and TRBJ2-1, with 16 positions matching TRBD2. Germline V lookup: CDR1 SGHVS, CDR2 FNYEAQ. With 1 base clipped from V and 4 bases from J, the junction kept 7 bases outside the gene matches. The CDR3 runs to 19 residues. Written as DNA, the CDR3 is TGTGCCAGCAGCTTAGGGGGACTAGCGGGAGGGCCGGGGTACAATGAGCAGTTCTTC. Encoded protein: CASSLGGLAGGPGYNEQFF.

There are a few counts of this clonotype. CDR3 bases: TGCAGCGTTGAACAGGGGTCGATGAACACTGAAGCTTTCTTT. Its protein is CSVEQGSMNTEAFF. The V call is TRBV29-1, the J call TRBJ1-1; tentatively, D is TRBD1 (6 bases). V lost 2 bases, J lost 0 bases, and 10 bases lay in between. Germline lookup yields CDR1 SQVTM and CDR2 ANQGSEA. There are 14 residues in the CDR3.

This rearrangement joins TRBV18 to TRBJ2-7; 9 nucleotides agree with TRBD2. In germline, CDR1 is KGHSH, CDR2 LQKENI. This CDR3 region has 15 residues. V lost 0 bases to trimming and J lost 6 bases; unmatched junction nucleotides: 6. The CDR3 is CASSPPISGSGEQYF. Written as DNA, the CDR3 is TGTGCCAGCTCACCACCGATTAGCGGGAGTGGCGAGCAGTACTTC.

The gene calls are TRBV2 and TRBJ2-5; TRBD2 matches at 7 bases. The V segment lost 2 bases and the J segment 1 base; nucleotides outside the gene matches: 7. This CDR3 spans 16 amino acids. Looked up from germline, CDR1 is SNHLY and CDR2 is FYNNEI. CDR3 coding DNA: TGTGCCAGCAGTGAACGGGGCCGGGAGGCCCAAGAGACCCAGTACTTC. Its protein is CASSERGREAQETQYF.

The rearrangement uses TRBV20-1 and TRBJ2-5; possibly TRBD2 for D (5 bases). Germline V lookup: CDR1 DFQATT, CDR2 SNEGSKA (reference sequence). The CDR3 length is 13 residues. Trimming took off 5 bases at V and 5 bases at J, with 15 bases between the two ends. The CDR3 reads CSAPRGSSETQYF. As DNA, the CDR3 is TGCAGTGCTCCACGGGGTAGTAGCGAGACCCAGTACTTC.

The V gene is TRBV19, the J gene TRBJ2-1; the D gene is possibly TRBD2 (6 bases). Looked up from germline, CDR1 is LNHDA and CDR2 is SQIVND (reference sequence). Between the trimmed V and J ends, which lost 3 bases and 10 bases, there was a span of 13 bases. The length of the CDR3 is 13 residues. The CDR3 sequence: CASSIEAGLEQFF. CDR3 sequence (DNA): TGTGCCAGTAGTATCGAAGCGGGTCTAGAGCAGTTCTTC.

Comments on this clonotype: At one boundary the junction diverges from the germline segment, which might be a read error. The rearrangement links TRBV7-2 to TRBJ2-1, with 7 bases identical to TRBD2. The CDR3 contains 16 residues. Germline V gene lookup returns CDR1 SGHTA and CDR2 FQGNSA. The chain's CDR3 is CASSSQRTRVYIEQFF. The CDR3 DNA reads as TGTGCCAGCAGCTCGCAACGGACTAGGGTCTACATTGAGCAGTTCTTC.

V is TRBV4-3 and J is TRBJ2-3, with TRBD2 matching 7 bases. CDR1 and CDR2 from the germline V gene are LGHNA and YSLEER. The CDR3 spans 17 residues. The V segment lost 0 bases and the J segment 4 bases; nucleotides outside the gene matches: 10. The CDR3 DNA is TGCGCCAGCAGCCAAGATACCCCCGGGGGGAGCGCAGATACGCAGTATTTT. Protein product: CASSQDTPGGSADTQYF.